These 12 T cell receptor beta chains share one sample of origin, sequenced in a study of blood T cell repertoires in COVID-19. Libraries were prepared by immunoSEQ multiplex PCR; TCRdb keeps only in-frame clonotypes and omits some of them. The sample records approximately 83,000 clones, 88% being singletons. The sample consisted of peripheral blood. The source of these receptors is a man in his 70s with acute or convalescent COVID-19.

The V gene is TRBV5-4, the J gene TRBJ2-6, with 9 nucleotides matching TRBD1. The CDR3 is 17 amino acids. Germline-derived CDR1 and CDR2 are SGHNT and YYREEE (reference sequence). V lost 6 bases and J lost 0; bases outside the gene matches: 7. The CDR3 loop is CASNGQGTSSGANVLTF. DNA of the CDR3: TGTGCCAGCAATGGACAGGGGACCAGCTCTGGGGCCAACGTCCTGACTTTC.

J is TRBJ2-1 and V is TRBV10-3; 13 bases line up with TRBD2. The length of the CDR3 is 14 residues. Germline V CDR1 and CDR2: ENHRY, SYGVKD. V gave up 4 bases and J gave up 8 bases; unmatched junction bases: 2. The DNA of the CDR3 is TGTGCCATCAGTGGACTAGCGGGAGGTTATGAGCAGTTCTTC. It specifies CAISGLAGGYEQFF.

The J gene is TRBJ1-2, the V gene TRBV28; possibly TRBD1 for D (5 bases). V was trimmed by 4 bases and J by 2 bases, leaving 14 bases between them. The germline gives CDR1 MDHEN, CDR2 SYDVKM. The CDR3 is made up of 15 amino acids. The CDR3 here is CASSSPRGGNYGYTF. In DNA, the CDR3 is TGTGCCAGCAGTTCTCCCCGGGGGGGAAACTATGGCTACACCTTC.

The V gene is TRBV18, the J gene TRBJ2-2, with 10 bases identical to TRBD2. The V gene end was trimmed by 5 bases and the J gene end by 0 bases; junction bases not matched to a gene: 6. CDR1 and CDR2 from the germline V gene are KGHSH and LQKENI. The CDR3 consists of 17 residues. CDR3 residues: CASSDPLAGANTGELFF. DNA for the CDR3: TGTGCCAGCTCAGACCCCCTAGCGGGGGCGAACACCGGGGAGCTGTTTTTT.

The genes are TRBV28 and TRBJ2-7; D might be TRBD2 (6 bases). There are 15 residues in the CDR3. The germline CDR1 and CDR2 sequences are MDHEN and SYDVKM. The V gene lost 2 bases and the J gene lost 0 bases, with 11 bases spanning the gap. The CDR3 DNA sequence: TGTGCCAGCAGTTTAGCGGGATCGGGCTCCTACGAGCAGTACTTC. Residues: CASSLAGSGSYEQYF.

This clone was observed a handful of times. This chain links TRBV2 with TRBJ1-1, with a weak D call TRBD1 (6 bases). The CDR3 has 14 residues. V dropped 7 bases and J dropped 3 bases, with 15 bases sitting between them. CDR1 SNHLY and CDR2 FYNNEI come from the germline V gene. CDR3 bases: TGTGCCAGCACAGGGGTAAAGAGGGACACTGAAGCTTTCTTT. Amino acids: CASTGVKRDTEAFF.

The chain links TRBV4-3 to TRBJ1-3; possible D gene TRBD1, 6 bases. V shed 2 bases and J shed 1 base, with 12 bases lying between them. The V gene's germline CDR1 is LGHNA and CDR2 YSLEER. The CDR3 runs to 16 residues. CDR3 nucleotides: TGCGCCAGCAGCCAACTCTATACAGGGTCTGGAAACACCATATATTTT. Translation gives CASSQLYTGSGNTIYF.

This chain links TRBV28 with TRBJ1-2, with unresolved D. CDR1 is MDHEN, CDR2 SYDVKM, per germline. The CDR3 loop spans 14 amino acids. V was shortened by 10 bases and J by 7 bases, with 22 bases between the two germline ends. The CDR3 DNA follows: TGTGCCATCCAGCATGGTAATCGGGTTGCTGGCTACACCTTC. Protein sequence: CAIQHGNRVAGYTF.

Concerning this clone: At one of its ends the junction is not consistent with the germline gene, which may arise from a read error. This chain links TRBV6-1 with TRBJ1-5, with D maybe TRBD1 (6 bases). The CDR3 runs to 15 residues. Germline lookup yields CDR1 MNHNS and CDR2 SASEGT. This CDR3 is CASSEDRRDHQPQHF. CDR3 DNA: TGTGCCAGCAGCGAAGACAGGAGGGATCATCAGCCCCAGCATTTT.

This chain uses TRBV25-1 with TRBJ1-6; D might be TRBD1 (6 bases). The CDR3 spans 13 residues. The germline CDR1 and CDR2 sequences are MGHDK and SYGVNS. Trimming cost V 6 bases and J 7 bases, with 10 bases left between them. The CDR3 region is CASRRQENSPLHF. The CDR3 DNA reads TGTGCCAGCAGAAGACAGGAAAATTCACCCCTCCACTTT. The whole variable domain, remainder taken from reference TRBV25-1 and TRBJ1-6, is EADIYQTPRYLVIGTGKKITLECSQTMGHDKMYWYQQDPGMELHLIHYSYGVNSTEKGDLSSESTVSRIRTEHFPLTLESARPSHTSQYLCASRRQENSPLHFGNGTRLTVT.

J is TRBJ1-1 and V is TRBV25-1; the match to TRBD1 covers 8 bases. J was trimmed by 5 bases and V by 5 bases; bases with no gene match: 7. The CDR3 is 14 residues long. Germline V gene data show CDR1 as MGHDK and CDR2 as SYGVNS. This CDR3 reads CASSSQGAYTEAFF. DNA for the CDR3: TGTGCCAGCAGTTCTCAGGGGGCGTATACTGAAGCTTTCTTT.

This chain uses TRBV27 with TRBJ1-2, with D uncertain. Germline CDR1 and CDR2: MNHEY and SMNVEV (reference sequence). V lost 3 bases, J lost 1 base, and 6 bases lay in between. The CDR3 has 13 amino acids. The CDR3 protein is CASSLRGNYGYTF. CDR3 DNA: TGTGCCAGCAGTTTGCGGGGTAACTATGGCTACACCTTC.